This T cell receptor beta chain was sequenced in a study of blood T cells in healthy people across ages. Study-wide points: Considered underestimates were the diversity estimates obtained from one million T cells.

Germline values: CDR1 SGHRS, CDR2 YFSETQ. Trimming at V came to 8 bases and at J to 0 bases, leaving 8 bases not matched to a gene. The CDR3 sequence is 14 residues long. Every donor contributed around 10 milliliters of peripheral blood by blood draw. With a J-beta primer mix and a sample-barcoded 5' primer, a second PCR ran roughly 6 to 11 cycles. Tagging of each cDNA molecule was performed by a template-switch adaptor with 12 random nucleotides. Via MiXCR, TCRdb re-called the 5' RACE reads, giving one row per CDR3 protein. The sample consists of hundreds of thousands of distinct CDR3 sequences, more than 20% of them appearing once. On this clonotype: Its matching antigen is unknown.

The sequencing input was blood. The receptor comes from a man aged 65 to 85 in good health. The chain couples TRBV5-1 to TRBJ2-7, with 7 bases identical to TRBD1. The CDR3 bases are TGCGCCAGTGCCCCGGGACAGACCTCCTACGAGCAGTACTTC. Its protein product is CASAPGQTSYEQYF.